The T cell receptor beta chain under discussion was sequenced for a study of blood T cells in healthy people across ages. Regarding the study as a whole: The study found more naive CD4+ cells and higher diversity in long-lived than aged donors. Considered underestimates were the diversity estimates obtained from one million T cells.

As concerns this clonotype: Its specificity is unknown.

Next came a second PCR, run for about 7 to 12 cycles, which used a sample-barcoded 5' primer along with a J-beta primer mix. Any given sample supplied a minimum of 3 million CDR3-containing paired-end reads. TCRdb re-called the 5' RACE reads through MiXCR, storing one row per CDR3 protein. The sample contains approximately 800,000 distinct CDR3 sequences, around half of which appear only once. V was pared by 0 bases and J by 10 bases, with 19 bases between. The CDR3 consists of 17 residues. CDR1 is MGHDK and CDR2 is SYGVNS in the germline V gene. The gene calls are TRBV25-1 and TRBJ1-6; D gene uncertain. This TCR came from a man aged 80 or over in good health. The sequenced sample was blood. The DNA for the CDR3 is TGTGCCAGCAGTGAATATATTCGTGGCAGCCGTTGGTCACCCCTCCACTTT. Translated: CASSEYIRGSRWSPLHF.